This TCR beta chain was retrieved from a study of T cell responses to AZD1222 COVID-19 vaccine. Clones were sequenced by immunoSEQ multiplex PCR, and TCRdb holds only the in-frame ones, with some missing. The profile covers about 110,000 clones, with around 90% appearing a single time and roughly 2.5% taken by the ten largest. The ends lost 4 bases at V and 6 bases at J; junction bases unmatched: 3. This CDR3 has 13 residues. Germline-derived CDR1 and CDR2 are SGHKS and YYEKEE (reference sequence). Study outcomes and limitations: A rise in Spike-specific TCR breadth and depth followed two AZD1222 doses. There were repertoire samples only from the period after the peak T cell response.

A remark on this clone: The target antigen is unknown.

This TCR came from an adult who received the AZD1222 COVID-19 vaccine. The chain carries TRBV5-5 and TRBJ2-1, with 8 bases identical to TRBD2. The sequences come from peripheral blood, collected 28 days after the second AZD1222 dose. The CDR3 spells CASSLGTSNEQFF. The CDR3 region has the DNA TGTGCCAGCAGCCTCGGGACTAGCAATGAGCAGTTCTTC.